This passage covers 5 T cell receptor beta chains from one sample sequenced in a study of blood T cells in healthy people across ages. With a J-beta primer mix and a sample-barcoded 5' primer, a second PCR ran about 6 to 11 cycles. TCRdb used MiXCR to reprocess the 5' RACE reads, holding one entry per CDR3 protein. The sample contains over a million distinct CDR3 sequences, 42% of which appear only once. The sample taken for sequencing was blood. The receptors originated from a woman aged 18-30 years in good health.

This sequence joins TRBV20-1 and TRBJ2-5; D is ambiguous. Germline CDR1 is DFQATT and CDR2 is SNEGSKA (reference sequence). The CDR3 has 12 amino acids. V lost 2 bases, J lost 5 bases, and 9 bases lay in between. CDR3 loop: CSARLQPETQYF. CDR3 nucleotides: TGCAGTGCTAGATTACAGCCGGAGACCCAGTACTTC.

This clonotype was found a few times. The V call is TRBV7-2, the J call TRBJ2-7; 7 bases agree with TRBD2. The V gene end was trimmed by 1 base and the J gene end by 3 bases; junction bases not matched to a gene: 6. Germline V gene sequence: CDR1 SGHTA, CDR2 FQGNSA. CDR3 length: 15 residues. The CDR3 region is CASSLEVASGYEQYF. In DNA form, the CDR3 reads TGTGCCAGCAGCTTAGAAGTTGCTAGCGGCTACGAGCAGTACTTC.

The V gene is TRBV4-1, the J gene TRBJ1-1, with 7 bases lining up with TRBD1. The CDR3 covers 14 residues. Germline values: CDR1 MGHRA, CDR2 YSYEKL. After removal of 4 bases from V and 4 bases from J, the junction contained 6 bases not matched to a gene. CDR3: CASSRPGGGTEAFF. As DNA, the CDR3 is TGCGCCAGCAGCCGCCCAGGGGGGGGCACTGAAGCTTTCTTT.

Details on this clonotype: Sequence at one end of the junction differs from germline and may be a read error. CDR3 nucleotide sequence: TGTTCCAGCAGCTTAGGGCCGGGAGGCAATGAGCAGTACTTC. Its translation: CSSSLGPGGNEQYF. This chain connects TRBV7-2 to TRBJ2-7, with 7 nucleotides matching TRBD2. Germline V gene sequence: CDR1 SGHTA, CDR2 FQGNSA. The CDR3 extends over 14 amino acids. Using reference TRBV7-2 and TRBJ2-7 for the parts outside the CDR3, the full variable domain is GAGVSQSPSNKVTEKGKDVELRCDPISGHTALYWYRQSLGQGLEFLIYFQGNSAPDKSGLPSDRFSAERTGGSVSTLTIQRTQQEDSAVYLCSSSLGPGGNEQYFGPGTRLTVT.

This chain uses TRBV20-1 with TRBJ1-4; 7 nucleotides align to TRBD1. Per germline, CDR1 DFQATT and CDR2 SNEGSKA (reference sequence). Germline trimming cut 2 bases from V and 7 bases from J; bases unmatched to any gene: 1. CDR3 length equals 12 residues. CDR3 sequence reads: CSARSGGEKLFF. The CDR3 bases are TGCAGTGCTAGATCAGGGGGTGAAAAACTGTTTTTT.